This T cell receptor beta chain was obtained from a study of TIL therapy for anti-PD-1-resistant metastatic lung cancer. This was the immunoSEQ v3 assay. Sequencing depth was some 2 million read pairs for survey level, about 5-6.5 million for deep. The table came from immunoSEQ multiplex PCR; TCRdb's copy has only in-frame clones and leaves some out. The repertoire holds tens of thousands of clones, around 81% seen once, with roughly 7.3% in the top ten. Trimming took 4 bases from V and 2 from J, leaving 9 bases between them. There are 15 residues in the CDR3. The germline gives CDR1 MNHEY, CDR2 SVGAGI. Noted time point: pre-treatment sample, taken before nivolumab and TIL therapy.

The gene calls are TRBV6-5 and TRBJ2-6, with D maybe TRBD1 (6 bases). The sample consisted of blood, taken at baseline. The TCR was taken from a person aged 25-79 years with non-small cell lung cancer. The CDR3 region is CASSFHRAGANVLTF. The CDR3 DNA is TGTGCCAGCAGTTTTCACAGGGCTGGGGCCAACGTCCTGACTTTC.